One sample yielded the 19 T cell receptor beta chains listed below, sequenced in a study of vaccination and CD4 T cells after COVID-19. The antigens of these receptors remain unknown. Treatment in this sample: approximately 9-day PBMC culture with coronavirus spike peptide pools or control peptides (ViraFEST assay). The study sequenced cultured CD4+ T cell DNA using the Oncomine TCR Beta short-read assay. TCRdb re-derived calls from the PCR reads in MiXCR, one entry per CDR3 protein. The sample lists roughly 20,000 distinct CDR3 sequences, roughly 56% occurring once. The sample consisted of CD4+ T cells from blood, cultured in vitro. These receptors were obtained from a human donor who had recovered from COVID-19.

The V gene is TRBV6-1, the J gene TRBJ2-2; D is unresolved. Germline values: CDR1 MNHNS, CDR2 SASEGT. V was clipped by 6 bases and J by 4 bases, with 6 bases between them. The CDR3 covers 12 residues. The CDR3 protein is CASRPLTGELFF. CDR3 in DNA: TGTGCCAGCAGACCTCTCACCGGGGAGCTGTTTTTT.

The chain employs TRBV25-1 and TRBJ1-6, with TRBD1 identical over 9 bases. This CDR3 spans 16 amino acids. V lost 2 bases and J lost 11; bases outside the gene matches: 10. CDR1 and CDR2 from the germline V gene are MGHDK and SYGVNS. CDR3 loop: CASSEEWGTGNPPLHF. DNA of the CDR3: TGTGCCAGCAGTGAAGAGTGGGGGACAGGGAATCCACCCCTCCACTTT.

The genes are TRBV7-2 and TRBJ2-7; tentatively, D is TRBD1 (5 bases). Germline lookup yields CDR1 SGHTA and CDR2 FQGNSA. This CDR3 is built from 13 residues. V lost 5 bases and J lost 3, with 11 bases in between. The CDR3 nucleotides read TGTGCCAGCAGCCTTGACAGATTCTACGAGCAGTACTTC. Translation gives CASSLDRFYEQYF.

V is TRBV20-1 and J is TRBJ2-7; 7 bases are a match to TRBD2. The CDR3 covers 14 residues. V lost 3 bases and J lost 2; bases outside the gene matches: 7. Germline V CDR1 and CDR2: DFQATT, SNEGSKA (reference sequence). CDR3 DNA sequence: TGCAGTGCTAGGGGGGGGAAGGCAACCTACGAGCAGTACTTC. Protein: CSARGGKATYEQYF.

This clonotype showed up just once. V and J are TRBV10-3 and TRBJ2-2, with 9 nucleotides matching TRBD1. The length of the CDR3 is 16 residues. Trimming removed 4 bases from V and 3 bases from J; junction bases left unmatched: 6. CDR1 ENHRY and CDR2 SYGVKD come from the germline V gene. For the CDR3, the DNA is TGTGCCATCAGTGGGTCTACAGGGGGCCACACCGGGGAGCTGTTTTTT. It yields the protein CAISGSTGGHTGELFF.

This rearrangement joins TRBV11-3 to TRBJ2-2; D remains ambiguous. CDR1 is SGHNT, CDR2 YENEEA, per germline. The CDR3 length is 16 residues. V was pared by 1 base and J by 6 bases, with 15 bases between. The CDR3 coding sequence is TGTGCCAGCAGCTTAGTAGATCGGAGCCGGCCCGGGGAGCTGTTTTTT. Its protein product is CASSLVDRSRPGELFF.

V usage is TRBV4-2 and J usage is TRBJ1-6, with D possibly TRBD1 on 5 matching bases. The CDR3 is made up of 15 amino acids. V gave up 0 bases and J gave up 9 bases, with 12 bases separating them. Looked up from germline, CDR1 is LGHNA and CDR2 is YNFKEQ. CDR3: CASSQDPGNSSPLHF. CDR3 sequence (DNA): TGTGCCAGCAGCCAAGACCCAGGGAACAGTTCACCCCTCCACTTT.

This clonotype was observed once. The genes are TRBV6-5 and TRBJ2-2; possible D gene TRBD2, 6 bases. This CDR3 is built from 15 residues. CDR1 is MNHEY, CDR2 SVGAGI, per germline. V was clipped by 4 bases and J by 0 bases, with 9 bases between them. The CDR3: CASSFGSPNTGELFF. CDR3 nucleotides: TGTGCCAGCAGTTTCGGGAGCCCGAACACCGGGGAGCTGTTTTTT.

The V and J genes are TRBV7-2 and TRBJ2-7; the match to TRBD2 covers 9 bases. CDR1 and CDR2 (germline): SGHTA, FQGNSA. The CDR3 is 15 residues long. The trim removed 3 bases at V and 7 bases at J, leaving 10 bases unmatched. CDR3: CASSFNRRGGGEQYF. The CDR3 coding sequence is TGTGCCAGCAGCTTTAATCGGCGGGGGGGTGGTGAGCAGTACTTC. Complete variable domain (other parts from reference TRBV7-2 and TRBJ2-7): GAGVSQSPSNKVTEKGKDVELRCDPISGHTALYWYRQSLGQGLEFLIYFQGNSAPDKSGLPSDRFSAERTGGSVSTLTIQRTQQEDSAVYLCASSFNRRGGGEQYFGPGTRLTVT.

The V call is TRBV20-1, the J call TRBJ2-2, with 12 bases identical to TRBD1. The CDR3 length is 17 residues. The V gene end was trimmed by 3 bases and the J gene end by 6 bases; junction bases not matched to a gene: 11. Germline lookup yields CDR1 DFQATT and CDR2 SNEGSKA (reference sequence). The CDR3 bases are TGCAGTGCTAGGGGACAGGGGGCGGGTACCATGGCCGGGGAGCTGTTTTTT. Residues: CSARGQGAGTMAGELFF.

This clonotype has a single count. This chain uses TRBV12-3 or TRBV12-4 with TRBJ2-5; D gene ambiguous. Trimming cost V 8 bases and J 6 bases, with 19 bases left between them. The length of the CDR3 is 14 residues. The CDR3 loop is CASGNLQSPQTQYF. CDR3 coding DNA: TGTGCCAGCGGAAACCTCCAGTCTCCCCAGACCCAGTACTTC.

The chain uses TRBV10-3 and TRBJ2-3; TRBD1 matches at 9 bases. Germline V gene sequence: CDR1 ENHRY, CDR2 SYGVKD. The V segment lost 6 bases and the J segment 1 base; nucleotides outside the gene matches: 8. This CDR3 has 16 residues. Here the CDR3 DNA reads TGTGCCATCAGCCGGGACAGGGAGAGAGGCACAGATACGCAGTATTTT. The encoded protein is CAISRDRERGTDTQYF.

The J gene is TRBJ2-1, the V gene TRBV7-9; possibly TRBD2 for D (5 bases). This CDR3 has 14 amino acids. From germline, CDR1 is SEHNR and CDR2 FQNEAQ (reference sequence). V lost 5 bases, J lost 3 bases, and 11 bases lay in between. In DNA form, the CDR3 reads TGTGCCAGCAGCCCGGGGAAAAGCTACAATGAGCAGTTCTTC. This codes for CASSPGKSYNEQFF.

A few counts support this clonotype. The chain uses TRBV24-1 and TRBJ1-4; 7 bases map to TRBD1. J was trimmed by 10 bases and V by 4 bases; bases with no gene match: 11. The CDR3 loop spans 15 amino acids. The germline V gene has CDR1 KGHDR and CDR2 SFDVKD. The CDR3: CATSEKGGTRGKLFF. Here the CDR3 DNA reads TGTGCCACCAGTGAAAAAGGGGGCACAAGGGGAAAACTGTTTTTT.

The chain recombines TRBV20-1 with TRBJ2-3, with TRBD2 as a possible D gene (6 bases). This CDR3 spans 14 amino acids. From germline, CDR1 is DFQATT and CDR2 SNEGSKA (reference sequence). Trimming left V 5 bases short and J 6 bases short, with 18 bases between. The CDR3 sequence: CSASARLDPDTQYF. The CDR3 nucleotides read TGCAGTGCTTCCGCTAGACTAGACCCGGATACGCAGTATTTT.

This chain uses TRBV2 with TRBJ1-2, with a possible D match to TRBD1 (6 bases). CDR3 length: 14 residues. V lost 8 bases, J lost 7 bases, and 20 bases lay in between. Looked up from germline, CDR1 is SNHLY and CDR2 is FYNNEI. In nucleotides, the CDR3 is TGTGCCAGCCGCAGACAGGCCACGGGTCTTGGCTACACCTTC. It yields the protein CASRRQATGLGYTF.

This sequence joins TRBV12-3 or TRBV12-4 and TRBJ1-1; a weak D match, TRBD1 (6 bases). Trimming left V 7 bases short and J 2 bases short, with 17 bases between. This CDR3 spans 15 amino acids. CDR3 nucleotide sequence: TGTGCCAGCAAACTAACGGGGGGCAGTAACACTGAAGCTTTCTTT. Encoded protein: CASKLTGGSNTEAFF.

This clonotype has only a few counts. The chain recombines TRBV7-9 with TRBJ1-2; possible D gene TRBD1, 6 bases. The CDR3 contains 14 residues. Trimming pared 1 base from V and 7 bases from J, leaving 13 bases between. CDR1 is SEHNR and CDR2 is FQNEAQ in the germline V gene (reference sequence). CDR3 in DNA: TGTGCCAGCAGCTTAGACGGGGGCAGGTTTGGCTACACCTTC. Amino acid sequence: CASSLDGGRFGYTF.

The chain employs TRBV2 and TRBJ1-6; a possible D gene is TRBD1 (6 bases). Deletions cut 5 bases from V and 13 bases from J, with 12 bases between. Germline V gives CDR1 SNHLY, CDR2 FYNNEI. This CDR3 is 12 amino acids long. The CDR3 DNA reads TGTGCCAGCAGTCAATCAGGGGTCCCCCTCCACTTT. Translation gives CASSQSGVPLHF.